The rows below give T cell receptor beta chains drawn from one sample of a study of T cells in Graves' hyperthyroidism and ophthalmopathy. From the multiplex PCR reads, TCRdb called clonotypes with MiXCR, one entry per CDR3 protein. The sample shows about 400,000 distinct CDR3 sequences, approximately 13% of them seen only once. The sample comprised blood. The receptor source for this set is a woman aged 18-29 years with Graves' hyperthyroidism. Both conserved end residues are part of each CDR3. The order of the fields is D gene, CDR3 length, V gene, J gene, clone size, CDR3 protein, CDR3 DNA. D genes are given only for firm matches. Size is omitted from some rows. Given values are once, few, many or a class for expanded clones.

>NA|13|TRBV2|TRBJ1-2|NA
CASSETGTDGYTF
TGTGCCAGCAGCGAAACAGGGACGGATGGCTACACCTTC
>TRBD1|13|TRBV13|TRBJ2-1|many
CASSLTGDHEQFF
TGTGCCAGCAGCTTGACAGGGGACCATGAGCAGTTCTTC
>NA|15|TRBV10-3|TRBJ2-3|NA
CAITQRREYTDTQYF
TGTGCCATCACACAACGGAGGGAGTACACAGATACGCAGTATTTT
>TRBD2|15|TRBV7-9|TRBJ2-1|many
CASALRLADYNEQFF
TGTGCCAGCGCACTGAGACTAGCGGACTACAATGAGCAGTTCTTC
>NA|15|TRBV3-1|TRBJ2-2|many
CASSRMEGGTGELFF
TGTGCCAGCAGTCGTATGGAGGGGGGCACCGGGGAGCTGTTTTTT
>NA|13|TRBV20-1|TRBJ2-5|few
CSAIGGFSETQYF
TGCAGTGCTATCGGTGGGTTCAGTGAGACCCAGTACTTC
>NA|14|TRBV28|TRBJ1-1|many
CASSLAAERAEAFF
TGTGCCAGCAGTTTGGCAGCCGAGAGGGCTGAAGCTTTCTTT
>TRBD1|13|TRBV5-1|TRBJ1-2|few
CASTPTGAYGYTF
TGCGCCAGCACCCCTACAGGGGCCTATGGCTACACCTTC
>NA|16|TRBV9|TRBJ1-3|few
CASSVTSAYSGNTIYF
TGTGCCAGCAGCGTAACCTCGGCGTACTCTGGAAACACCATATATTTT
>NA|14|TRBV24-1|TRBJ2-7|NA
CATSFQGQTYEQYF
TGTGCCACCAGCTTTCAGGGGCAAACCTACGAGCAGTACTTC
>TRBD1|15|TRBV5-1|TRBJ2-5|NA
CASSLAGDRGETQYF
TGCGCCAGCAGCTTGGCCGGGGACAGGGGTGAGACCCAGTACTTC
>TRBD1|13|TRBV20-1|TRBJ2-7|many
CSARPDRTYEQYF
TGCAGTGCTCGACCGGACAGGACCTACGAGCAGTACTTC
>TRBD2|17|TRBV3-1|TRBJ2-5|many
CASSQDPLAGHQETQYF
TGTGCCAGCAGCCAAGATCCCCTAGCGGGACACCAAGAGACCCAGTACTTC
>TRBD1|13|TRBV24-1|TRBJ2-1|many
CASRTGAEDEQFF
TGTGCCAGCCGGACAGGGGCCGAGGATGAGCAGTTCTTC
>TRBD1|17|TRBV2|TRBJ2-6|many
CASEGKDRHSGANVLTF
TGTGCCAGCGAAGGAAAGGACAGGCACTCTGGGGCCAACGTCCTGACTTTC
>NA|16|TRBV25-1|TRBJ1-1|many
CASSPTQGIPSTEAFF
TGTGCCAGCAGTCCCACTCAGGGGATCCCTTCCACTGAAGCTTTCTTT
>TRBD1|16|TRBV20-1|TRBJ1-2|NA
CSARSAGTASGYGYTF
TGCAGTGCTAGGAGCGCCGGGACAGCGAGCGGCTATGGCTACACCTTC
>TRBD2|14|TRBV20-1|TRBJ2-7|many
CSADGSGLTYEQYF
TGCAGTGCTGACGGTAGCGGGTTAACCTACGAGCAGTACTTC
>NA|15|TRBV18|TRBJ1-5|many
CASSDQGYSNQPQHF
TGTGCCAGCTCCGACCAGGGGTATAGCAATCAGCCCCAGCATTTT
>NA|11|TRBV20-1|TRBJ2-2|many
CSASKTGELFF
TGCAGTGCCTCGAAAACCGGGGAGCTGTTTTTT
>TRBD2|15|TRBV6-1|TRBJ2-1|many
CASRAGTSGLNEQFF
TGTGCCAGCAGGGCCGGGACTAGCGGACTCAATGAGCAGTTCTTC
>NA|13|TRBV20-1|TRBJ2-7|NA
CSARDYLTYEQYF
TGCAGTGCTAGGGACTACCTTACCTACGAGCAGTACTTC
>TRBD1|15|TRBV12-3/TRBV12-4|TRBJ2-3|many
CASSLGDRDTDTQYF
TGTGCCAGCAGTTTAGGGGACAGGGATACAGATACGCAGTATTTT
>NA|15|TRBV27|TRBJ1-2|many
CASSLTAIGNYGYTF
TGTGCCAGCAGTTTAACAGCGATCGGAAACTATGGCTACACCTTC
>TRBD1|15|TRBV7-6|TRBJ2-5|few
CASSLTGDGQETQYF
TGTGCCAGCAGCCTCACAGGGGACGGACAAGAGACCCAGTACTTC
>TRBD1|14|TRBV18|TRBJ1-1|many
CASSPGQGLAEAFF
TGTGCCAGCTCACCGGGACAGGGACTGGCTGAAGCTTTCTTT
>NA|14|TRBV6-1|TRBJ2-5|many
CASRGILAQETQYF
TGTGCCAGCAGGGGGATATTGGCCCAAGAGACCCAGTACTTC
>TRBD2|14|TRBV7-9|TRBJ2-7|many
CASRSASGGDEQYF
TGTGCCAGCAGGTCAGCATCCGGGGGGGACGAGCAGTACTTC
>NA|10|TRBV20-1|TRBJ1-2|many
CSGDNYGYTF
TGCAGTGGTGACAACTATGGCTACACCTTC
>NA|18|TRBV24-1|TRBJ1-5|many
CATSDSGSSLAGNQPQHF
TGTGCCACCAGTGACTCTGGGAGCAGTCTGGCTGGCAATCAGCCCCAGCATTTT
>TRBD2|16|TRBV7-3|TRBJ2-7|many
CASSLSASGGPGEQYF
TGTGCCAGCAGCTTATCCGCCAGCGGGGGCCCAGGGGAGCAGTACTTC
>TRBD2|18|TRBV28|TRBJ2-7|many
CASSSPLGVAGEAYEQYF
TGTGCCAGCAGTTCACCCCTCGGGGTAGCGGGGGAGGCCTACGAGCAGTACTTC
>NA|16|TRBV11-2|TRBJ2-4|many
CASSRGFSVAKNIQYF
TGTGCCAGCAGCCGTGGTTTTAGCGTGGCCAAAAACATTCAGTACTTC
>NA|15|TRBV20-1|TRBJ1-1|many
CSAEGGWGGDTEAFF
TGCAGTGCTGAGGGTGGATGGGGGGGAGACACTGAAGCTTTCTTT
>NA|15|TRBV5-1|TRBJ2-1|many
CASSPGGTDYNEQFF
TGCGCCAGCAGCCCCGGAGGGACAGACTACAATGAGCAGTTCTTC
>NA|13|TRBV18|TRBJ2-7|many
CASSPPGSYEQYF
TGTGCCAGCAGCCCCCCGGGCTCCTACGAGCAGTACTTC
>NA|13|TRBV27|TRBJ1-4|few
CASSHPTGEKLFF
TGTGCCAGCAGCCACCCGACGGGTGAAAAACTGTTTTTT
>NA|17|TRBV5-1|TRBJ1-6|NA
CASTSGQGSSYNSPLHF
TGCGCCAGCACCTCGGGCCAGGGAAGCTCCTATAATTCACCCCTCCACTTT
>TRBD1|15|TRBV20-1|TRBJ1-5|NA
CSANRGGHSNQPQHF
TGCAGTGCTAACAGGGGGGGGCATAGCAATCAGCCCCAGCATTTT
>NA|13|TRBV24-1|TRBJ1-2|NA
CATRDGENYGYTF
TGTGCCACCCGGGACGGGGAAAACTATGGCTACACCTTC
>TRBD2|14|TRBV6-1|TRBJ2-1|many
CATRTSGVTDEQFF
TGTGCCACCAGAACTAGCGGAGTTACGGATGAGCAGTTCTTC
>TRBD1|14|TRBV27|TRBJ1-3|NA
CASSKDRAGNTIYF
TGTGCCAGCAGTAAAGACAGGGCTGGAAACACCATATATTTT
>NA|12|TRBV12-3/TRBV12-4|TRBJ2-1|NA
CASSLRYNEQFF
TGTGCCAGCAGTCTTAGATACAATGAGCAGTTCTTC
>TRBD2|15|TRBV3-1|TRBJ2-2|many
CASSGGGSGEGELFF
TGTGCCAGCAGCGGGGGGGGTAGCGGAGAAGGGGAGCTGTTTTTT
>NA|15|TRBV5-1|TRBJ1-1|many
CASSLVLSGDTEAFF
TGCGCCAGCAGCTTGGTACTTTCAGGGGACACTGAAGCTTTCTTT
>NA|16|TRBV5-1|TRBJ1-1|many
CASSLVLRGANPEAFF
TGCGCCAGCAGCTTGGTGTTAAGGGGCGCGAATCCTGAAGCTTTCTTT
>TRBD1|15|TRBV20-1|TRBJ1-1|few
CSARVVGRGSTEAFF
TGCAGTGCTAGAGTAGTCGGCAGGGGGTCCACTGAAGCTTTCTTT
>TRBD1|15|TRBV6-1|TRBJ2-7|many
CASSPITGGLYEQYF
TGTGCCAGCAGCCCAATTACAGGGGGCCTGTACGAGCAGTACTTC
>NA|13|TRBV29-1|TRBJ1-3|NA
CSVGTISGNTIYF
TGCAGCGTGGGCACCATCTCTGGAAACACCATATATTTT
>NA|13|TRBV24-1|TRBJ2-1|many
CATAGTEWNEQFF
TGTGCCACCGCGGGAACCGAGTGGAATGAGCAGTTCTTC
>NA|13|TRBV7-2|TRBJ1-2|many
CASSWAHNYGYTF
TGTGCCAGCAGCTGGGCGCACAACTATGGCTACACCTTC
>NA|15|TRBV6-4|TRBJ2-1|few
CASRLDGSPYNEQFF
TGTGCCAGCAGACTAGACGGGTCACCCTACAATGAGCAGTTCTTC
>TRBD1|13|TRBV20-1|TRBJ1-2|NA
CSAIWTGRYGYTF
TGCAGTGCTATTTGGACAGGGCGCTATGGCTACACCTTC
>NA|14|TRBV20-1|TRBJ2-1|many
CSATPGLDYNEQFF
TGCAGTGCTACACCGGGACTCGACTACAATGAGCAGTTCTTC
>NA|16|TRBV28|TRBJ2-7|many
CASSPPLDSFSYEQYF
TGTGCCAGCAGTCCCCCCCTAGACAGTTTTAGCTACGAGCAGTACTTC
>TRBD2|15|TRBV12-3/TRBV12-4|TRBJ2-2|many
CASSHLAGGTGELFF
TGTGCCAGCAGTCACCTAGCGGGAGGGACCGGGGAGCTGTTTTTT
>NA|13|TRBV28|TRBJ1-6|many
CASSLRTVSPLHF
TGTGCCAGCAGTTTAAGGACGGTTTCACCCCTCCACTTT
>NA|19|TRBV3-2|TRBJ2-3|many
CASSQDTDYQRGLTDTQYF
TGTGCCAGCAGCCAAGATACGGACTACCAGCGGGGGCTCACAGATACGCAGTATTTT
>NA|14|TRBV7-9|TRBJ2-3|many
CASSNRDSTDTQYF
TGTGCCAGCAGCAACCGGGACAGCACAGATACGCAGTATTTT